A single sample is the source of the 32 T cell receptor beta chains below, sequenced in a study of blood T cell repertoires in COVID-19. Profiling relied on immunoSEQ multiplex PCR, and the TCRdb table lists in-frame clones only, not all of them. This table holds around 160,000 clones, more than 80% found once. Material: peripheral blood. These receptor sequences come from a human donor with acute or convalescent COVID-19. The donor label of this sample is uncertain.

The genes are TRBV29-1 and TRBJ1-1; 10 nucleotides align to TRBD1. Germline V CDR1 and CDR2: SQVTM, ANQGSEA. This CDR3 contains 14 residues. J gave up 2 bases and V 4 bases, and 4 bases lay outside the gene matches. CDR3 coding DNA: TGCAGCGTTGTAGGACAGGGGGGAAACACTGAAGCTTTCTTT. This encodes CSVVGQGGNTEAFF. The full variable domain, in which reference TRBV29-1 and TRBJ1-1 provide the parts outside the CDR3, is SAVISQKPSRDICQRGTSLTIQCQVDSQVTMMFWYRQQPGQSLTLIATANQGSEATYESGFVIDKFPISRPNLTFSTLTVSNMSPEDSSIYLCSVVGQGGNTEAFFGQGTRLTVV.

The CDR3 DNA reads TGTGCCAGCAGTGACTTGGAACAGGGATCTTTAGGGGACAATCAGCCCCAGCATTTT. Protein product: CASSDLEQGSLGDNQPQHF. The gene calls are TRBV6-1 and TRBJ1-5; TRBD1 might be the D (6 bases). The CDR3 sequence is 19 residues long. Trimming stripped 3 bases from V and 3 bases from J, with 24 bases between. Germline loops: CDR1 MNHNS, CDR2 SASEGT.

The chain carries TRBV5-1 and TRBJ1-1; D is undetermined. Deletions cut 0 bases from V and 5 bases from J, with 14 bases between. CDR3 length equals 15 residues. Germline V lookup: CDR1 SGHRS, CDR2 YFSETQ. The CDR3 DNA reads TGCGCCAGCAGCTTGGACCCCGGGTCAAGGACTGAAGCTTTCTTT. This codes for CASSLDPGSRTEAFF.

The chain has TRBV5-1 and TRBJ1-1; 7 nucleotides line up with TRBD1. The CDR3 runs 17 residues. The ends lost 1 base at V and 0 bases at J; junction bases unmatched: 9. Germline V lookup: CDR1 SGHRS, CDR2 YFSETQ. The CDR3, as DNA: TGCGCCAGCAGCTTGATTTACAGGGGCGCCATGAACACTGAAGCTTTCTTT. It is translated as CASSLIYRGAMNTEAFF.

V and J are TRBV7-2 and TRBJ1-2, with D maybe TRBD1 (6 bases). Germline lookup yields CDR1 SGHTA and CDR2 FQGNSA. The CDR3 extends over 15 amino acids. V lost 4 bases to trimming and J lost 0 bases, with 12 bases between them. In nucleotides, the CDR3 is TGTGCCAGCAGCTCGGGACACCCAGCTAACTATGGCTACACCTTC. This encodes CASSSGHPANYGYTF.

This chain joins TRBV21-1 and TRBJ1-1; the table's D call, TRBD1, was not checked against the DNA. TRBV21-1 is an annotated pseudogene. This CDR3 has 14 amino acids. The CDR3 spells CASSKEGRGTEAFF. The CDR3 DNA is TGTGCCAGCAGCAAAGAGGGCAGGGGCACTGAAGCTTTCTTT.

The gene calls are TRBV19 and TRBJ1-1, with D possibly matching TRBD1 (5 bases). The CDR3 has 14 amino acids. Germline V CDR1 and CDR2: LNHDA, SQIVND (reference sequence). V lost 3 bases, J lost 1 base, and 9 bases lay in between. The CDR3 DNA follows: TGTGCCAGTAGTATGAGGGGAGGGAACACTGAAGCTTTCTTT. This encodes CASSMRGGNTEAFF.

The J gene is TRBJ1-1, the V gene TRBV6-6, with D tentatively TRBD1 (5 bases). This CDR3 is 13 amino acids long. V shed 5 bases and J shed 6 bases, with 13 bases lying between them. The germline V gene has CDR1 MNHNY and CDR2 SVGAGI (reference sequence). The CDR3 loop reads CASSVRSGAEAFF. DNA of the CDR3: TGTGCCAGCAGTGTCAGGTCGGGGGCTGAAGCTTTCTTT.

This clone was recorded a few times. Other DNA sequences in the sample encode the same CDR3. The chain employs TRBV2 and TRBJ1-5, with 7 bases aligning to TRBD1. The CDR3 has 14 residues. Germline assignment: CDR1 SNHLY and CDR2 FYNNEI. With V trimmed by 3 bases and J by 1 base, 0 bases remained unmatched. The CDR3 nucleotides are TGTGCCAGCAGTGAGACAGGGAGCAATCAGCCCCAGCATTTT. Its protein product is CASSETGSNQPQHF.

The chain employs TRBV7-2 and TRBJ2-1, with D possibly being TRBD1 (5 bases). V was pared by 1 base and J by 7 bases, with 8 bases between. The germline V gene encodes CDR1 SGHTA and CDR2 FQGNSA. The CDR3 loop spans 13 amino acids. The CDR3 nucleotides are TGTGCCAGCAGCTTAGGCAGGGTGAATGAGCAGTTCTTC. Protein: CASSLGRVNEQFF.

CDR3 amino acids: CASSVEDRVPNEQFF. DNA for the CDR3: TGTGCCAGCAGCGTAGAGGACAGGGTACCCAATGAGCAGTTCTTC. The chain carries TRBV9 and TRBJ2-1, with 8 positions matching TRBD1. The CDR3 loop spans 15 amino acids. Germline values: CDR1 SGDLS, CDR2 YYNGEE. Trimming cost V 0 bases and J 6 bases; bases outside gene matches: 5.

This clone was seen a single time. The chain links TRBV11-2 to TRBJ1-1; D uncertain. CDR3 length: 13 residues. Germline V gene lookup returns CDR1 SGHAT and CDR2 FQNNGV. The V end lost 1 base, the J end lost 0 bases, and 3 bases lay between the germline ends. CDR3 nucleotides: TGTGCCAGCAGCTTAGCCATGAACACTGAAGCTTTCTTT. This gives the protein CASSLAMNTEAFF.

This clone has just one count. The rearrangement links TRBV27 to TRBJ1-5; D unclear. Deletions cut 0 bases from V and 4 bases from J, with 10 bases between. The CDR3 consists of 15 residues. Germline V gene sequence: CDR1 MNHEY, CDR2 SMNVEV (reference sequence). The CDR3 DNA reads TGTGCCAGCAGTTTATCACCCCAACATAATCAGCCCCAGCATTTT. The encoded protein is CASSLSPQHNQPQHF.

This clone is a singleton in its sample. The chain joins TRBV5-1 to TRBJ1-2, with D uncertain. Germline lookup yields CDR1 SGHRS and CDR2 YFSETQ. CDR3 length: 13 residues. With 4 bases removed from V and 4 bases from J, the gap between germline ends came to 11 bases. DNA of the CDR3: TGCGCCAGCAGCCCGGAGGCCTCCTATGGCTACACCTTC. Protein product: CASSPEASYGYTF.

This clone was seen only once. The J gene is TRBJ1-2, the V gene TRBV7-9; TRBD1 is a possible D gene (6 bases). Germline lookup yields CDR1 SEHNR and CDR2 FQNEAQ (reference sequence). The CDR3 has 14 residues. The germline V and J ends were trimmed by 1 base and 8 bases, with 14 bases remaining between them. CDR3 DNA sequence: TGTGCCAGCAGCTTAGAGTCAGGGGCTAACGGCTACACCTTC. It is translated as CASSLESGANGYTF. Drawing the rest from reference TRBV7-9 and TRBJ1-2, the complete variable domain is DTGVSQNPRHKITKRGQNVTFRCDPISEHNRLYWYRQTLGQGPEFLTYFQNEAQLEKSRLLSDRFSAERPKGSFSTLEIQRTEQGDSAMYLCASSLESGANGYTFGSGTRLTVV.

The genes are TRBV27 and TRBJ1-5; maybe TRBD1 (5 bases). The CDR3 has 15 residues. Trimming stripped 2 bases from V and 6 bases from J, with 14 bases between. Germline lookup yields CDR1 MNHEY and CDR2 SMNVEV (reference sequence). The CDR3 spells CASSLGGSGGQPQHF. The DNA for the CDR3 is TGTGCCAGCAGTTTAGGGGGGTCCGGTGGTCAGCCCCAGCATTTT.

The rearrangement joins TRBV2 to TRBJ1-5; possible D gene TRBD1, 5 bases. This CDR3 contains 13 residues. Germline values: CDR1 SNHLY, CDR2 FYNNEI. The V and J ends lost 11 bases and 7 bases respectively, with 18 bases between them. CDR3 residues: CAAQELRGQPQHF. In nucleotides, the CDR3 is TGTGCCGCCCAGGAACTAAGGGGACAGCCCCAGCATTTT.

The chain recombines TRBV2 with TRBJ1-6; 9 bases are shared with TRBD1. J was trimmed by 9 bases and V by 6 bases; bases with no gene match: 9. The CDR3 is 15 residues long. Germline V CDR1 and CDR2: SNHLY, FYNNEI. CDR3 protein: CASRAPGQGGSPLHF. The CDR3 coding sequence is TGTGCCAGCAGGGCGCCGGGACAGGGTGGTTCACCCCTCCACTTT.

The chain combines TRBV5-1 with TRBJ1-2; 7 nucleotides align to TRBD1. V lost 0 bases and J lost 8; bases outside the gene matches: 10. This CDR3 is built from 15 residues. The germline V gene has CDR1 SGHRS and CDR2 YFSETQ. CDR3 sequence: CASSLGRFTGVGYTF. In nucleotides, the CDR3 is TGCGCCAGCAGCTTGGGACGATTTACAGGGGTAGGCTACACCTTC.

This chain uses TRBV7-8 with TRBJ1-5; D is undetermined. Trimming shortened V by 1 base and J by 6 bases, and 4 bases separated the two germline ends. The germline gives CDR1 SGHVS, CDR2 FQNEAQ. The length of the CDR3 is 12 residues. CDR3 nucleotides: TGTGCCAGCAGCTTAGACGGTCAGCCCCAGCATTTT. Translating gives CASSLDGQPQHF. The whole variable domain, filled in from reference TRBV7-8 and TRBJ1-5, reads GAGVSQSPRYKVAKRGQDVALRCDPISGHVSLFWYQQALGQGPEFLTYFQNEAQLDKSGLPSDRFFAERPEGSVSTLKIQRTQQEDSAVYLCASSLDGQPQHFGDGTRLSIL.

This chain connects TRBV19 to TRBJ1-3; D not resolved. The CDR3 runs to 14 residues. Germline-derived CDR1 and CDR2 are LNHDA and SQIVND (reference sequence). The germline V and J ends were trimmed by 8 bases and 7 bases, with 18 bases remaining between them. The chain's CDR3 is CASVRGSRANTIYF. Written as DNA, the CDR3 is TGTGCCAGTGTTCGAGGTTCCCGAGCCAACACCATATATTTT.

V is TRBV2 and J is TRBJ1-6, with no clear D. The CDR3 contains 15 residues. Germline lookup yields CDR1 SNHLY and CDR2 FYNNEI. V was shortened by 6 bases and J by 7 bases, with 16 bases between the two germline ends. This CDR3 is CASRILVSANSPLHF. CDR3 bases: TGTGCCAGCAGAATCTTAGTCTCCGCAAATTCACCCCTCCACTTT. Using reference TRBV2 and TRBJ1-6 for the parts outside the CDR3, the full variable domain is EPEVTQTPSHQVTQMGQEVILRCVPISNHLYFYWYRQILGQKVEFLVSFYNNEISEKSEIFDDQFSVERPDGSNFTLKIRSTKLEDSAMYFCASRILVSANSPLHFGNGTRLTVT.

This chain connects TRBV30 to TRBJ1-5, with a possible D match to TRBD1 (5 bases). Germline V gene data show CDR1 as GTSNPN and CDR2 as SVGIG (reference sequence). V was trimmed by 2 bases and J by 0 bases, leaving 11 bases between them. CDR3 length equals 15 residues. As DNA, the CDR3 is TGTGCCTGGAGTATTGGAGGGGTTAGCAATCAGCCCCAGCATTTT. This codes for CAWSIGGVSNQPQHF.

The CDR3 loop is CAYRGYHEQFF. CDR3 sequence (DNA): TGTGCTTATCGGGGGTATCATGAGCAGTTCTTC. The chain couples TRBV30 to TRBJ2-1; the D gene is possibly TRBD2 (6 bases). The germline CDR1 and CDR2 sequences are GTSNPN and SVGIG (reference sequence). The CDR3 runs 11 residues.

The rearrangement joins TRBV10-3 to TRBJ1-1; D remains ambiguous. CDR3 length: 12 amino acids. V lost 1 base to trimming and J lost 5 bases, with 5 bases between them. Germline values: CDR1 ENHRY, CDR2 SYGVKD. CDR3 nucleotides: TGTGCCATCAGTGAGTGGAGAACTGAAGCTTTCTTT. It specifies CAISEWRTEAFF.

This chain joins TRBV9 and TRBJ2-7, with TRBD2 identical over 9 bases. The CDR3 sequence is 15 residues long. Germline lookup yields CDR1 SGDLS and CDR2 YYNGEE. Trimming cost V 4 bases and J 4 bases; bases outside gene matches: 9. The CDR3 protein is CASSPGSAGGYEQYF. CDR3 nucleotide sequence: TGTGCCAGCAGCCCGGGTTCGGCGGGAGGGTACGAGCAGTACTTC.

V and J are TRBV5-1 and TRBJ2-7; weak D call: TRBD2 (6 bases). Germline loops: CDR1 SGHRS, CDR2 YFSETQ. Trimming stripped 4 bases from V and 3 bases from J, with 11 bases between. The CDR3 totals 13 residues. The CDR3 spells CASSRDLNYEQYF. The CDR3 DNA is TGCGCCAGCAGCCGGGACTTGAACTACGAGCAGTACTTC.

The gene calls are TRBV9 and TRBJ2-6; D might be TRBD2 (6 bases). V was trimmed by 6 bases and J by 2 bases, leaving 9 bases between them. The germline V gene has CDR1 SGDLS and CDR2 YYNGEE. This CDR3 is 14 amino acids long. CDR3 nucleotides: TGTGCCAGCACCGGGGGAGCTGGGGCCAACGTCCTGACTTTC. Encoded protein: CASTGGAGANVLTF.

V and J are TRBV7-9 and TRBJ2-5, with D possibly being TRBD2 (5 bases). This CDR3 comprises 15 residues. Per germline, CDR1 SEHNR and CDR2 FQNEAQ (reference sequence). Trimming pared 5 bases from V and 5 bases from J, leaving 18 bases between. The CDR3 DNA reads TGTGCCAGCAGCGGCGGGCGACTTTCTGAGGAGACCCAGTACTTC. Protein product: CASSGGRLSEETQYF.

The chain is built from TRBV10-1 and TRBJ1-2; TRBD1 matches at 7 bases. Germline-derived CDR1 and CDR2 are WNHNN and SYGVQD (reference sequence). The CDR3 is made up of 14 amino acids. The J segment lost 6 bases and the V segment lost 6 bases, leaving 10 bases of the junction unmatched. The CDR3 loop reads CASSPTRQGNGYTF. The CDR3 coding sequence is TGCGCCAGCAGCCCCACTAGACAGGGCAATGGCTACACCTTC.

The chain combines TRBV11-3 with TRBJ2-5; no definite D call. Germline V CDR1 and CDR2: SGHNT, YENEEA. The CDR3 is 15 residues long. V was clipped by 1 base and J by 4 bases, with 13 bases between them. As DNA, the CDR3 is TGTGCCAGCAGCTTAGGTCCCACACCGGGAGAGACCCAGTACTTC. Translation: CASSLGPTPGETQYF.

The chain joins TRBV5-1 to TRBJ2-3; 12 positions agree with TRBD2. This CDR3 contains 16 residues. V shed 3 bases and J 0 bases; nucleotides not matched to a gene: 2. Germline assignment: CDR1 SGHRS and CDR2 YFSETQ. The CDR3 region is CASSSGLAGSTDTQYF. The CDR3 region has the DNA TGCGCCAGCAGCTCTGGACTAGCGGGGAGCACAGATACGCAGTATTTT.